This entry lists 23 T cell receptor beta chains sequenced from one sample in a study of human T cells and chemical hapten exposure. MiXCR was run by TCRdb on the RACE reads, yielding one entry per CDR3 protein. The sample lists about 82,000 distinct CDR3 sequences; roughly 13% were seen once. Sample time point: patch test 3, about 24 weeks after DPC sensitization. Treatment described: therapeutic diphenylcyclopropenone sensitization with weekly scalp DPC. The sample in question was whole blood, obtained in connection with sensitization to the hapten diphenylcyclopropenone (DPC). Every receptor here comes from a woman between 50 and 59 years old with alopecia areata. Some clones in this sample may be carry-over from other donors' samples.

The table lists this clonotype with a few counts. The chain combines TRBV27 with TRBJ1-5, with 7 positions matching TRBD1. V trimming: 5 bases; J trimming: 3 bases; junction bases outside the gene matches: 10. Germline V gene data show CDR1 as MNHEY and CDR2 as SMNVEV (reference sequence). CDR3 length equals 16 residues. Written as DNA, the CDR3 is TGTGCCAGCAGTCCTCTGCAGACAGGGATCAATCAGCCCCAGCATTTT. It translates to CASSPLQTGINQPQHF.

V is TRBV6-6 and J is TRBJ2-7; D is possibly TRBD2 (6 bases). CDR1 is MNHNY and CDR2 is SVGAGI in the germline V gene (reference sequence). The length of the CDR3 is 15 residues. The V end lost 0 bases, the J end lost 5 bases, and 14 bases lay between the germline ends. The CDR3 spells CASSYSRDRPHEQYF. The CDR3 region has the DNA TGTGCCAGCAGTTACTCGCGGGACCGACCTCACGAGCAGTACTTC.

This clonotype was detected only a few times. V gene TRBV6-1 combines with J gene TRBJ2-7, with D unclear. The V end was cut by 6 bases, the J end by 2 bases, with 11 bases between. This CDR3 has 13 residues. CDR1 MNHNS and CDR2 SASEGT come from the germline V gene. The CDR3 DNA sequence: TGTGCCAGCAGAAATAGAGGCGCCTACGAGCAGTACTTC. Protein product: CASRNRGAYEQYF.

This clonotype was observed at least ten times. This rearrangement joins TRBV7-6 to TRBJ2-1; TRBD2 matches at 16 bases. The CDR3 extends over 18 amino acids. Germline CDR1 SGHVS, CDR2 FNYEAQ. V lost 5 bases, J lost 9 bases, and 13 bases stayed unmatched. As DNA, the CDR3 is TGTGCCAGCAGCCCCCAGCCGGGACTAGCGGGAGGGCAGGGTGAGCAGTTCTTC. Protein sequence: CASSPQPGLAGGQGEQFF.

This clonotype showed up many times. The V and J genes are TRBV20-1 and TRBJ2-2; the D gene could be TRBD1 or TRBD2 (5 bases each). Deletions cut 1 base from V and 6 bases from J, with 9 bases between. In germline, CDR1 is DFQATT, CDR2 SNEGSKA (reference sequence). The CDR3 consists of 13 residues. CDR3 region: CSARVGVAGELFF. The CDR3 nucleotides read TGCAGTGCTAGAGTGGGGGTGGCCGGGGAGCTGTTTTTT.

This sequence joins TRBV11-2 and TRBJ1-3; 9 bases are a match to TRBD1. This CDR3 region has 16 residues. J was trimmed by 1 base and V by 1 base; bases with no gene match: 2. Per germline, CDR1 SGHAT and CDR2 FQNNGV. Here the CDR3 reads CASSLAGQGSGNTIYF. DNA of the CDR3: TGTGCCAGCAGCTTAGCGGGACAGGGTTCTGGAAACACCATATATTTT.

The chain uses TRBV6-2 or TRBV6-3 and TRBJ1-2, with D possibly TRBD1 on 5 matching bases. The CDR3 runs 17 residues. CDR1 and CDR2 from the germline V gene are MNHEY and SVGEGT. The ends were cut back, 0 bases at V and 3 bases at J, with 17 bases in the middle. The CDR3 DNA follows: TGTGCCAGCAGTTACTCGCATCGGTCGGGACGGGACTATGGCTACACCTTC. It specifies CASSYSHRSGRDYGYTF.

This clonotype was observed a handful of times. The CDR3 DNA sequence: TGCGCCAGCAGGGTTACATCTTCTGGGGCCAACGTCCTGACTTTC. The encoded protein is CASRVTSSGANVLTF. The chain couples TRBV5-1 to TRBJ2-6, with D unclear. The CDR3 covers 15 residues. The V end lost 5 bases, the J end lost 1 base, and 10 bases lay between the germline ends. CDR1 and CDR2 (germline): SGHRS, YFSETQ.

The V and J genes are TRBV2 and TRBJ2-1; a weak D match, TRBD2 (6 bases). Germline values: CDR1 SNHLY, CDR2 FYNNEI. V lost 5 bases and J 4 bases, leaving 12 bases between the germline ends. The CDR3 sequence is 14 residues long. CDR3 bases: TGTGCCAGCAGTCTTACCGGACTATACAATGAGCAGTTCTTC. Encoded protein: CASSLTGLYNEQFF.

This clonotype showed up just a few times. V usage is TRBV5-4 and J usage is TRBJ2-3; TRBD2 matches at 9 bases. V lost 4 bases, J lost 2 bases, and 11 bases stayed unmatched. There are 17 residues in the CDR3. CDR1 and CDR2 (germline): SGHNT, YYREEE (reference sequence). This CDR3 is CASSHYPGLAATDTQYF. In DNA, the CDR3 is TGTGCCAGCAGCCACTACCCGGGACTAGCAGCCACAGATACGCAGTATTTT.

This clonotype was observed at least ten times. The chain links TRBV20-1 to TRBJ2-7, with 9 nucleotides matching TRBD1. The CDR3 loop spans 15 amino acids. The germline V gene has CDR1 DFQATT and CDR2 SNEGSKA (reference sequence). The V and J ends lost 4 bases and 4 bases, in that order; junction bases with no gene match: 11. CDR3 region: CSATQNRGPGYEQYF. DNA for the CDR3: TGCAGTGCTACCCAGAACAGGGGGCCGGGATACGAGCAGTACTTC.

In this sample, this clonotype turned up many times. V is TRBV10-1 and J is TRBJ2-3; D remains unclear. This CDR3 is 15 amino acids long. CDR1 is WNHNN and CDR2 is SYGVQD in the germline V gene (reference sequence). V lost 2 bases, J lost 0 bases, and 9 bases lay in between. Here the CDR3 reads CASSEQSPSTDTQYF. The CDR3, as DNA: TGCGCCAGCAGTGAGCAGAGTCCTAGCACAGATACGCAGTATTTT.

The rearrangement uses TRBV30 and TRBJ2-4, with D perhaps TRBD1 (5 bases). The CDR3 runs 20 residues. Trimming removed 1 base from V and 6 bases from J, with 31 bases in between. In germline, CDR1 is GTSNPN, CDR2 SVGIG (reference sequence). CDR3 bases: TGTGCCTGGAGTGCCGTCCTCCCACAGGTGTACCTAGGGTACAGAAACATTCAGTACTTC. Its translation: CAWSAVLPQVYLGYRNIQYF.

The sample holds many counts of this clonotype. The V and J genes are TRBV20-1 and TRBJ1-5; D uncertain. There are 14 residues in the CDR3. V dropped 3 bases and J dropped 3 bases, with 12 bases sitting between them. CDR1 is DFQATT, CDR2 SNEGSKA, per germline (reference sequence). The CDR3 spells CSASMASPNQPQHF. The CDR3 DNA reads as TGCAGTGCTAGTATGGCGTCGCCCAATCAGCCCCAGCATTTT.

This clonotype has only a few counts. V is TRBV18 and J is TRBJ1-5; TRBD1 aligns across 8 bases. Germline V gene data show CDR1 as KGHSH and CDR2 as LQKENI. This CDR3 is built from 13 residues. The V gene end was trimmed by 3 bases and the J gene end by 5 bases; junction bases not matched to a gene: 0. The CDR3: CASSPTGDQPQHF. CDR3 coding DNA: TGTGCCAGCTCACCGACAGGGGATCAGCCCCAGCATTTT.

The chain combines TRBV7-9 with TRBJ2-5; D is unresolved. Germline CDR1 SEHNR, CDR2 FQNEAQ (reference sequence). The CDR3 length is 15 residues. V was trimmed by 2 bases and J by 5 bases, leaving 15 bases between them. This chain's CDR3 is CASSLSTAISETQYF. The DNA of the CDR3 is TGTGCCAGCAGCTTATCCACAGCGATCTCGGAGACCCAGTACTTC.

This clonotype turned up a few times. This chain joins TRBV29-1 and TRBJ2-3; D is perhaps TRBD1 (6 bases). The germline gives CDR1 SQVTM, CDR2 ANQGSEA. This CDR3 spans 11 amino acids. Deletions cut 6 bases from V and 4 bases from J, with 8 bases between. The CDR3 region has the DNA TGCAGCGTCTGGGGGCCAGATACGCAGTATTTT. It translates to CSVWGPDTQYF.

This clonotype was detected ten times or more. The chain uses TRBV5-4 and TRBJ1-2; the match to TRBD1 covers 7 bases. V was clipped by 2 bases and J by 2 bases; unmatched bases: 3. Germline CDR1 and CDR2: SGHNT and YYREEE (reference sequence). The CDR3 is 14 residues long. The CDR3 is CASSFGQDNYGYTF. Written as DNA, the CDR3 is TGTGCCAGCAGCTTTGGACAGGACAACTATGGCTACACCTTC.

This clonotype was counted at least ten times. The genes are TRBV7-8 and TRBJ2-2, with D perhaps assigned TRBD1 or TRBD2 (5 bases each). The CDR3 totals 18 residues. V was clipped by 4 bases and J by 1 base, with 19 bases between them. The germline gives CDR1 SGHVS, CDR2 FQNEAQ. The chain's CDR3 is CASSYPGPPNMNTGELFF. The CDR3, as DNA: TGTGCCAGCAGCTACCCGGGACCGCCTAATATGAACACCGGGGAGCTGTTTTTT.

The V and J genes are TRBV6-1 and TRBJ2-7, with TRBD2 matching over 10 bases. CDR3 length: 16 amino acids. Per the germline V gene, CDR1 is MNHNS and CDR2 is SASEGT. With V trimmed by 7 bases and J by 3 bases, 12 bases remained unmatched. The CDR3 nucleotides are TGTGCCAGCATGCGACTAGCGGGCCTTGACAACTACGAGCAGTACTTC. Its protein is CASMRLAGLDNYEQYF.

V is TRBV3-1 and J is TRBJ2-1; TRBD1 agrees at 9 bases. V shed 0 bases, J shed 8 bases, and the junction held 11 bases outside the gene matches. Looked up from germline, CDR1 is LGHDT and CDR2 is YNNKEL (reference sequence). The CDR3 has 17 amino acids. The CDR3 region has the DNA TGTGCCAGCAGCCAAGAACCAGGACAGGGGAAGGCCGATGAGCAGTTCTTC. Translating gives CASSQEPGQGKADEQFF.

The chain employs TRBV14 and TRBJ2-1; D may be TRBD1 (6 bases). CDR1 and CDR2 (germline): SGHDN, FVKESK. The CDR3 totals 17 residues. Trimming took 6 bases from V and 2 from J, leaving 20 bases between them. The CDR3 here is CASSRQPGHMAYNEQFF. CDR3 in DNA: TGTGCCAGCAGTCGACAACCGGGACACATGGCCTACAATGAGCAGTTCTTC. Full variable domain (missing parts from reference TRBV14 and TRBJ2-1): EAGVTQFPSHSVIEKGQTVTLRCDPISGHDNLYWYRRVMGKEIKFLLHFVKESKQDESGMPNNRFLAERTGGTYSTLKVQPAELEDSGVYFCASSRQPGHMAYNEQFFGPGTRLTVL.

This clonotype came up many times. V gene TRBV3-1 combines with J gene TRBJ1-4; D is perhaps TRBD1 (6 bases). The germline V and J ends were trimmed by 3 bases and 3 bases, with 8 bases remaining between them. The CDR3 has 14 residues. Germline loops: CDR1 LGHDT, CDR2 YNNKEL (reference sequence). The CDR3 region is CASSQGAANEKLFF. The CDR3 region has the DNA TGTGCCAGCAGCCAGGGGGCAGCTAATGAAAAACTGTTTTTT.